This TCR beta chain is from a study of shared clonotypes between healthy human individuals. CDR3 length equals 13 residues. V gave up 0 bases and J gave up 1 base, with 5 bases separating them. Germline V gene sequence: CDR1 GTSNPN, CDR2 SVGIG (reference sequence). Details on this clone: Other nucleotide sequences from this sample produce the same CDR3.

Authors' processing steps: Junction-only sequences without quality scores were provided by ImmunoSEQ, so filtering was different. Clones were sequenced by immunoSEQ multiplex PCR, and TCRdb holds only the in-frame ones, with some missing. The V and J calls and clone size come from that table; D and trimming were worked out from the DNA. The data show more than 400,000 clones, 60% to 80% seen once. This clonotype was obtained from a woman aged 40 to 55 in good health. Some clones in this sample may be carry-over from other donors' samples. What was sequenced was PBMCs. J is TRBJ2-3 and V is TRBV30; D unresolved. For the CDR3, the DNA is TGTGCCTGGAGTGTCGGTGGCACAGATACGCAGTATTTT. Translated: CAWSVGGTDTQYF.